Listed here are 8 T cell receptor beta chains from one sample, sequenced in a study of T cell responses to AZD1222 COVID-19 vaccine. Some clones are missing from TCRdb's copy, which holds only in-frame ones; the method was immunoSEQ multiplex PCR. The sample has roughly 160,000 clones; roughly 94% are singletons. The source material was peripheral blood, sampled on day 0 of MenACWY control vaccination. These receptors were taken from an adult in good health.

The V and J genes are TRBV19 and TRBJ1-3; TRBD1 is a possible D gene (5 bases). The V gene lost 8 bases and the J gene lost 0 bases, with 26 bases spanning the gap. Germline V gene data show CDR1 as LNHDA and CDR2 as SQIVND (reference sequence). The length of the CDR3 is 19 residues. The CDR3 DNA reads as TGTGCCAGTCGAGCCTCAGGGAAGCCCAACCTGATCTCTGGAAACACCATATATTTT. Amino acid sequence: CASRASGKPNLISGNTIYF.

J is TRBJ2-4 and V is TRBV7-2; tentative D call: TRBD2 (7 bases). Per germline, CDR1 SGHTA and CDR2 FQGNSA. Trimming pared 5 bases from V and 1 base from J, leaving 12 bases between. The CDR3 has 15 residues. CDR3 protein: CASSPRGGAKNIQYF. The CDR3 coding sequence is TGTGCCAGCAGCCCTAGGGGGGGGGCCAAAAACATTCAGTACTTC.

This clone has a single count. V gene TRBV3-1 (or the pseudogene TRBV3-2) combines with J gene TRBJ2-5; 8 nucleotides agree with TRBD1. The germline V gene encodes CDR1 LGHDT and CDR2 YNNKEL (reference sequence). The CDR3 runs to 15 residues. V was pared by 4 bases and J by 4 bases, with 8 bases of the junction left unmatched. The CDR3 is CASSPGAGGRETQYF. CDR3 sequence (DNA): TGTGCCAGCAGCCCAGGGGCAGGGGGCCGAGAGACCCAGTACTTC.

The rearrangement links TRBV21-1 to TRBJ1-5. TRBV21-1 is shown as a pseudogene. The CDR3 is 19 residues long. This CDR3 reads CASSKGGRGELASNQPQHF. The CDR3, as DNA: TGTGCCAGCAGCAAGGGGGGCCGGGGAGAGTTAGCGTCTAATCAGCCCCAGCATTTT.

The gene calls are TRBV6-5 and TRBJ2-7; 13 bases are shared with TRBD2. This CDR3 has 16 amino acids. Trimming cost V 2 bases and J 4 bases; bases outside gene matches: 5. Germline-derived CDR1 and CDR2 are MNHEY and SVGAGI. CDR3 in amino acids: CASSYPGLAGAYEQYF. CDR3 sequence (DNA): TGTGCCAGCAGTTACCCCGGACTAGCGGGAGCATACGAGCAGTACTTC.

V is TRBV6-5 and J is TRBJ1-2; no reliable D call. The length of the CDR3 is 12 residues. Per the germline V gene, CDR1 is MNHEY and CDR2 is SVGAGI. V was cut by 7 bases and J by 5 bases, with 11 bases left in between. The CDR3 sequence: CASNTEGYGYTF. Written as DNA, the CDR3 is TGTGCCAGCAACACAGAGGGATATGGCTACACCTTC.

J is TRBJ1-4 and V is TRBV7-8; 7 bases map to TRBD1. Germline CDR1 is SGHVS and CDR2 is FQNEAQ. The CDR3 totals 14 residues. Losses at the gene ends were 5 bases for V and 4 bases for J; bases not matched to a gene: 4. In DNA, the CDR3 is TGTGCCAGCAGCCCGGGACAGCTTAATGAAAAACTGTTTTTT. Amino acids: CASSPGQLNEKLFF.

The genes are TRBV28 and TRBJ1-3; no definite D call. CDR1 is MDHEN, CDR2 SYDVKM, per germline. The CDR3 spans 16 residues. V was clipped by 2 bases and J by 4 bases, with 15 bases between them. CDR3 in amino acids: CASSLSGSSAGNTIYF. CDR3 in DNA: TGTGCCAGCAGTTTAAGCGGGTCCTCGGCCGGAAACACCATATATTTT. Complete variable domain (other parts from reference TRBV28 and TRBJ1-3): DVKVTQSSRYLVKRTGEKVFLECVQDMDHENMFWYRQDPGLGLRLIYFSYDVKMKEKGDIPEGYSVSREKKERFSLILESASTNQTSMYLCASSLSGSSAGNTIYFGEGSWLTVV.